This T cell receptor beta chain was documented in a study of blood T cells in healthy people across ages. PCR was performed a second time for about 6 to 12 cycles using a sample-barcoded 5' primer and a J-beta primer mix. TCRdb re-called the 5' RACE reads with MiXCR, one entry per CDR3 protein. The sample shows 250,000 to 300,000 distinct CDR3 sequences, roughly 29% of them seen only once. The germline V gene encodes CDR1 LNHNV and CDR2 YYDKDF (reference sequence). This CDR3 is 13 amino acids long. Deletions cut 9 bases from V and 1 base from J, with 12 bases between. The chain has TRBV15 and TRBJ1-1; D possibly corresponds to TRBD1 (5 bases). The sample consisted of blood. The source is a woman aged 70-85 years in good health. CDR3 DNA sequence: TGTGCCACGGGGGATGGGTGGAACACTGAAGCTTTCTTT. Protein: CATGDGWNTEAFF. Full variable domain (missing parts from reference TRBV15 and TRBJ1-1): DAMVIQNPRYQVTQFGKPVTLSCSQTLNHNVMYWYQQKSSQAPKLLFHYYDKDFNNEADTPDNFQSRRPNTSFCFLDIRSPGLGDTAMYLCATGDGWNTEAFFGQGTRLTVV.